A selection of T cell receptor beta chains follows, all from one sample in a study of spatial heterogeneity in lung cancer. TCRdb reprocessed the 5' RACE reads via MiXCR and lists one record per CDR3 protein. This table holds 65,000 to 85,000 distinct CDR3 sequences, approximately 18% found once. The sequencing used PBMCs, collected at surgery. Source of these receptors: a male donor with early-stage non-small cell lung cancer. CDR3s include the opening cysteine and the closing phenylalanine or tryptophan. D genes are given only for firm matches. Where a row states a size, it is once, few, many or the class of an expanded clone; other rows omit it.

v_call: TRBV28; j_call: TRBJ1-2; clone_size: few; d_call: TRBD1; cdr3_length: 14; cdr3_aa: CASSFQGTGSGYTF; cdr3_nt: TGTGCCAGCAGTTTCCAAGGGACAGGGAGTGGCTACACCTTC
v_call: TRBV29-1; j_call: TRBJ1-3; clone_size: few; d_call: NA; cdr3_length: 14; cdr3_aa: CSVDDGGSGNTIYF; cdr3_nt: TGCAGCGTTGATGATGGGGGCTCTGGAAACACCATATATTTT
v_call: TRBV12-3/TRBV12-4; j_call: TRBJ1-2; clone_size: NA; d_call: NA; cdr3_length: 14; cdr3_aa: CASSPQTETHGYTF; cdr3_nt: TGTGCCAGCAGTCCCCAGACAGAAACGCATGGCTACACCTTC
v_call: TRBV21-1; j_call: TRBJ1-1; clone_size: NA; d_call: NA; cdr3_length: 13; cdr3_aa: CASSKDRCTEAFF; cdr3_nt: TGTGCCAGCAGCAAAGACCGGTGCACTGAAGCTTTCTTT
v_call: TRBV19; j_call: TRBJ2-3; clone_size: NA; d_call: TRBD2; cdr3_length: 16; cdr3_aa: CASSYTSGNGGDTQYF; cdr3_nt: TGTGCCAGTAGCTACACTAGCGGGAACGGTGGAGATACGCAGTATTTT
v_call: TRBV3-1; j_call: TRBJ1-6; clone_size: NA; d_call: NA; cdr3_length: 15; cdr3_aa: CASSMSGPTKSPLHF; cdr3_nt: TGTGCCAGCAGCATGTCGGGCCCTACGAAATCACCCCTCCACTTT
v_call: TRBV27; j_call: TRBJ2-5; clone_size: NA; d_call: NA; cdr3_length: 14; cdr3_aa: CASSPRPGQETQYF; cdr3_nt: TGTGCCAGCAGTCCCCGTCCAGGCCAAGAGACCCAGTACTTC
v_call: TRBV10-3; j_call: TRBJ2-7; clone_size: NA; d_call: NA; cdr3_length: 15; cdr3_aa: CAIKEGLAHPYEQYF; cdr3_nt: TGTGCCATCAAGGAGGGCCTAGCGCACCCCTACGAGCAGTACTTC
v_call: TRBV19; j_call: TRBJ2-7; clone_size: NA; d_call: NA; cdr3_length: 13; cdr3_aa: CASSPTSYYEQYF; cdr3_nt: TGTGCCAGTAGTCCTACATCGTACTACGAGCAGTACTTC
v_call: TRBV27; j_call: TRBJ2-3; clone_size: NA; d_call: NA; cdr3_length: 15; cdr3_aa: CASSPAGTQGYTQYF; cdr3_nt: TGTGCCAGCAGTCCCGCCGGGACCCAGGGCTATACGCAGTATTTT
v_call: TRBV4-1; j_call: TRBJ1-5; clone_size: NA; d_call: NA; cdr3_length: 12; cdr3_aa: CASSQVGQPQHF; cdr3_nt: TGCGCCAGCAGCCAAGTGGGTCAGCCCCAGCATTTT
v_call: TRBV27; j_call: TRBJ1-6; clone_size: many; d_call: NA; cdr3_length: 17; cdr3_aa: CASSLSERGSYNSPLHF; cdr3_nt: TGTGCCAGCAGTTTATCGGAGCGGGGCTCCTATAATTCACCCCTCCACTTT
v_call: TRBV29-1; j_call: TRBJ1-1; clone_size: few; d_call: TRBD1; cdr3_length: 14; cdr3_aa: CSVPNRGMNTEAFF; cdr3_nt: TGCAGCGTTCCCAACAGGGGAATGAACACTGAAGCTTTCTTT
v_call: TRBV6-1; j_call: TRBJ1-5; clone_size: NA; d_call: TRBD1; cdr3_length: 15; cdr3_aa: CASKVGQGGNQPQHF; cdr3_nt: TGTGCCAGCAAGGTGGGACAGGGTGGCAATCAGCCCCAGCATTTT
v_call: TRBV12-3/TRBV12-4; j_call: TRBJ2-3; clone_size: many; d_call: TRBD2; cdr3_length: 15; cdr3_aa: CASKASGTSTDTQYF; cdr3_nt: TGTGCCAGCAAGGCTAGCGGGACTAGCACAGATACGCAGTATTTT
v_call: TRBV7-9; j_call: TRBJ1-4; clone_size: few; d_call: NA; cdr3_length: 13; cdr3_aa: CASSPSSVEKLFF; cdr3_nt: TGTGCCAGCAGCCCCTCGAGCGTTGAAAAACTGTTTTTT
v_call: TRBV6-2/TRBV6-3; j_call: TRBJ2-5; clone_size: NA; d_call: NA; cdr3_length: 14; cdr3_aa: CASSTRLVTETQYF; cdr3_nt: TGTGCCAGCAGTACACGACTAGTTACGGAGACCCAGTACTTC
v_call: TRBV24-1; j_call: TRBJ2-1; clone_size: many; d_call: NA; cdr3_length: 15; cdr3_aa: CATSRGARSYNEQFF; cdr3_nt: TGTGCCACCAGTCGGGGGGCGCGTTCCTACAATGAGCAGTTCTTC
v_call: TRBV9; j_call: TRBJ2-6; clone_size: few; d_call: NA; cdr3_length: 20; cdr3_aa: CASSAPPDRWGRAGANVLTF; cdr3_nt: TGTGCCAGCAGCGCCCCGCCCGACAGATGGGGCAGAGCCGGGGCCAACGTCCTGACTTTC
v_call: TRBV10-3; j_call: TRBJ2-3; clone_size: NA; d_call: NA; cdr3_length: 13; cdr3_aa: CAIRPPGENTQYF; cdr3_nt: TGTGCCATCAGACCCCCAGGGGAAAATACGCAGTATTTT
v_call: TRBV5-6; j_call: TRBJ1-1; clone_size: NA; d_call: NA; cdr3_length: 11; cdr3_aa: CASSLQYEAFF; cdr3_nt: TGTGCCAGCAGCTTGCAGTATGAAGCTTTCTTT
v_call: TRBV11-3; j_call: TRBJ2-2; clone_size: many; d_call: TRBD2; cdr3_length: 16; cdr3_aa: CASSLLADTNTGELFF; cdr3_nt: TGTGCCAGCAGCTTGCTAGCGGACACAAACACCGGGGAGCTGTTTTTT
v_call: TRBV7-8; j_call: TRBJ2-3; clone_size: few; d_call: NA; cdr3_length: 17; cdr3_aa: CASSSPLSAPSTDTQYF; cdr3_nt: TGTGCCAGCAGCTCCCCACTATCAGCGCCGAGCACAGATACGCAGTATTTT
v_call: TRBV11-2; j_call: TRBJ2-3; clone_size: NA; d_call: TRBD2; cdr3_length: 14; cdr3_aa: CASSSGTSRDTQYF; cdr3_nt: TGTGCCAGCAGCTCCGGGACTAGCAGAGATACGCAGTATTTT
v_call: TRBV4-1; j_call: TRBJ2-1; clone_size: few; d_call: NA; cdr3_length: 15; cdr3_aa: CASSQSGYSYNEQFF; cdr3_nt: TGCGCCAGCAGCCAAAGCGGATATTCCTACAATGAGCAGTTCTTC
v_call: TRBV5-5; j_call: TRBJ1-1; clone_size: many; d_call: NA; cdr3_length: 13; cdr3_aa: CASSVTGGSEAFF; cdr3_nt: TGTGCCAGCAGCGTGACGGGAGGTTCTGAAGCTTTCTTT
v_call: TRBV7-3; j_call: TRBJ2-2; clone_size: NA; d_call: TRBD1; cdr3_length: 15; cdr3_aa: CASSFRQGNTGELFF; cdr3_nt: TGTGCCAGCAGCTTCCGACAGGGGAACACCGGGGAGCTGTTTTTT
v_call: TRBV3-1; j_call: TRBJ2-3; clone_size: NA; d_call: NA; cdr3_length: 12; cdr3_aa: CASSQEPDTQYF; cdr3_nt: TGTGCCAGCAGCCAAGAACCAGATACGCAGTATTTT
v_call: TRBV11-2; j_call: TRBJ2-2; clone_size: few; d_call: NA; cdr3_length: 16; cdr3_aa: CASSLDRIGNTGELFF; cdr3_nt: TGTGCCAGCAGCTTAGATCGTATAGGGAACACCGGGGAGCTGTTTTTT
v_call: TRBV9; j_call: TRBJ1-1; clone_size: NA; d_call: NA; cdr3_length: 15; cdr3_aa: CASSAWTDTNTEAFF; cdr3_nt: TGTGCCAGCAGCGCCTGGACGGACACGAACACTGAAGCTTTCTTT
v_call: TRBV2; j_call: TRBJ1-4; clone_size: NA; d_call: NA; cdr3_length: 15; cdr3_aa: CASSEGGVPYEKLFF; cdr3_nt: TGTGCCAGCAGTGAAGGAGGGGTCCCTTATGAAAAACTGTTTTTT
v_call: TRBV7-2; j_call: TRBJ1-6; clone_size: many; d_call: NA; cdr3_length: 16; cdr3_aa: CASSLNRPGNNSPLHF; cdr3_nt: TGTGCCAGCAGCTTGAACAGGCCAGGGAATAATTCACCCCTCCACTTT
v_call: TRBV7-2; j_call: TRBJ1-6; clone_size: NA; d_call: NA; cdr3_length: 14; cdr3_aa: CASSFGGTGSPLHF; cdr3_nt: TGTGCCAGCAGCTTCGGGGGCACGGGGTCACCCCTCCACTTT
v_call: TRBV29-1; j_call: TRBJ2-7; clone_size: many; d_call: NA; cdr3_length: 12; cdr3_aa: CSAAIGSYEQYF; cdr3_nt: TGCAGCGCCGCTATCGGGAGCTACGAGCAGTACTTC
v_call: TRBV20-1; j_call: TRBJ2-4; clone_size: few; d_call: NA; cdr3_length: 13; cdr3_aa: CSARRTAKNIQYF; cdr3_nt: TGCAGTGCTAGGAGGACAGCCAAAAACATTCAGTACTTC
v_call: TRBV5-1; j_call: TRBJ1-6; clone_size: NA; d_call: NA; cdr3_length: 16; cdr3_aa: CASSLIGPGGDSPLHF; cdr3_nt: TGCGCCAGCAGCTTAATAGGACCCGGCGGGGATTCACCCCTCCACTTT
v_call: TRBV27; j_call: TRBJ2-3; clone_size: few; d_call: TRBD2; cdr3_length: 18; cdr3_aa: CASSLSPPGLANADTQYF; cdr3_nt: TGTGCCAGCAGCCTTTCTCCTCCGGGACTAGCGAATGCAGATACGCAGTATTTT
v_call: TRBV2; j_call: TRBJ2-1; clone_size: few; d_call: TRBD1; cdr3_length: 14; cdr3_aa: CASRGQGTLNEQFF; cdr3_nt: TGTGCCAGCAGGGGACAGGGTACCCTCAATGAGCAGTTCTTC
v_call: TRBV5-4; j_call: TRBJ2-3; clone_size: few; d_call: NA; cdr3_length: 16; cdr3_aa: CASSLGDGVGTDTQYF; cdr3_nt: TGTGCCAGCAGCTTGGGAGACGGAGTGGGTACAGATACGCAGTATTTT
v_call: TRBV9; j_call: TRBJ2-1; clone_size: few; d_call: NA; cdr3_length: 18; cdr3_aa: CASSVAPLGQSSYNEQFF; cdr3_nt: TGTGCCAGCAGCGTAGCTCCACTAGGCCAGAGCTCCTACAATGAGCAGTTCTTC
v_call: TRBV5-1; j_call: TRBJ2-5; clone_size: NA; d_call: NA; cdr3_length: 13; cdr3_aa: CASSAGRQETQYF; cdr3_nt: TGCGCCAGCAGTGCAGGTAGACAAGAGACCCAGTACTTC
v_call: TRBV6-1; j_call: TRBJ1-5; clone_size: many; d_call: TRBD1; cdr3_length: 16; cdr3_aa: CASSPRGTGGWQPQHF; cdr3_nt: TGTGCCAGCAGTCCCAGAGGAACAGGGGGATGGCAGCCCCAGCATTTT